Each of the 9 T cell receptor beta chains below was sequenced from the same sample in a study of OX40 agonist ivuxolimab in advanced cancers. Libraries were prepared by immunoSEQ multiplex PCR; TCRdb keeps only in-frame clonotypes and omits some of them. This sample yields tens of thousands of clones, of which less than 90% are seen a single time; roughly 49% belongs to the top ten. Specimen: CD4+ or CD8+ T cells sorted from blood, collected in a trial of the OX40 agonist ivuxolimab. All receptors derive from an adult with an advanced solid tumor such as melanoma, head and neck, liver or kidney cancer.

The J gene is TRBJ2-1, the V gene TRBV11-2; 8 bases are shared with TRBD1. The CDR3 has 15 residues. Germline V gene sequence: CDR1 SGHAT, CDR2 FQNNGV. With V trimmed by 4 bases and J by 2 bases, 4 bases remained unmatched. The CDR3 coding sequence is TGTGCCAGCAGCTCCCGGACAGGGACCTACAATGAGCAGTTCTTC. Its translation is CASSSRTGTYNEQFF.

The chain recombines TRBV15 with TRBJ2-3; TRBD2 is a possible D gene (6 bases). With 1 base removed from V and 1 base from J, the gap between germline ends came to 12 bases. The CDR3 runs 16 residues. Germline V gene data show CDR1 as LNHNV and CDR2 as YYDKDF (reference sequence). The CDR3 DNA sequence: TGTGCCACCAGCAGAGGTTCCAGCGGGCGCACAGATACGCAGTATTTT. Residues: CATSRGSSGRTDTQYF.

This clone occurred a few times. The rearrangement joins TRBV7-2 to TRBJ1-6, with D perhaps TRBD1 (5 bases). V was trimmed by 6 bases and J by 9 bases, leaving 15 bases between them. CDR1 is SGHTA and CDR2 is FQGNSA in the germline V gene. This CDR3 is built from 14 residues. CDR3 DNA sequence: TGTGCCAGCAGTCTCGGGCAGGGCAGTTCACCCCTCCACTTT. Its translation: CASSLGQGSSPLHF.

The rearrangement joins TRBV15 to TRBJ2-3; TRBD2 is a possible D gene (6 bases). The ends were cut back, 9 bases at V and 6 bases at J, with 13 bases in the middle. Germline assignment: CDR1 LNHNV and CDR2 YYDKDF (reference sequence). This CDR3 contains 12 residues. The CDR3 loop is CATRDSADTQYF. CDR3 DNA: TGTGCCACTCGGGACTCGGCGGATACGCAGTATTTT.

The genes are TRBV27 and TRBJ2-7, with 9 bases that match TRBD1. V trimming: 1 base; J trimming: 3 bases; junction bases outside the gene matches: 4. Germline lookup yields CDR1 MNHEY and CDR2 SMNVEV (reference sequence). CDR3 length: 15 amino acids. The CDR3 nucleotides read TGTGCCAGCAGTTTATTGGGACAGGGCCTCTACGAGCAGTACTTC. Translation gives CASSLLGQGLYEQYF.

This chain joins TRBV4-2 and TRBJ2-2, with 10 bases matching TRBD2. The trim removed 1 base at V and 8 bases at J, leaving 4 bases unmatched. The CDR3 runs to 15 residues. Looked up from germline, CDR1 is LGHNA and CDR2 is YNFKEQ. The CDR3: CASSQVASGGGELFF. DNA of the CDR3: TGTGCCAGCAGCCAAGTAGCTAGCGGGGGTGGGGAGCTGTTTTTT.

The CDR3 is CASSFGLAGAETQYF. As DNA, the CDR3 is TGTGCCAGTAGTTTCGGACTAGCGGGGGCGGAGACCCAGTACTTC. The chain combines TRBV19 with TRBJ2-5; 13 nucleotides match TRBD2. The CDR3 runs 15 residues. CDR1 is LNHDA, CDR2 SQIVND, per germline (reference sequence). V dropped 5 bases and J dropped 5; count of bases not matched to a gene: 5.

This chain uses TRBV6-1 with TRBJ2-5, with 7 positions matching TRBD1. The CDR3 loop spans 16 amino acids. The germline CDR1 and CDR2 sequences are MNHNS and SASEGT. The V and J ends lost 2 bases and 1 base, in that order; junction bases with no gene match: 7. In DNA, the CDR3 is TGTGCCAGCAGTGAAACGGGACAGTCACCCCAAGAGACCCAGTACTTC. Protein product: CASSETGQSPQETQYF.

This clone has only one observation. CDR3 protein: CASSQWGLAESLDNEQFF. The CDR3, as DNA: TGTGCCAGCAGCCAATGGGGACTAGCGGAGTCCTTGGACAATGAGCAGTTCTTC. The J gene is TRBJ2-1, the V gene TRBV7-2; TRBD2 matches at 11 bases. The CDR3 runs to 18 residues. The V gene end was trimmed by 5 bases and the J gene end by 5 bases; junction bases not matched to a gene: 14. Per germline, CDR1 SGHTA and CDR2 FQGNSA.